The next 30 T cell receptor beta chains were all read from a single sample in a study of low-dose radiotherapy and immunotherapy resistance in tumors (dated by TCRdb to the early 2020s). The time point label of this sample denotes: before trial treatment. TCRdb shows the sequencer as Illumina HiSeq 2500. To make first-strand cDNA, Superscript III was used along with a set of TRAV- and TRBV-specific primers so that both the TCRalpha and TCRbeta chains were covered. TCRs were amplified with Phusion for roughly 20 PCR cycles using a constant-region primer together with the adapter attached to the V primers. TCRdb cleaned the public reads at Q25 with fastp, built clones with MiXCR and kept in-frame beta chains. Entries are consolidated by CDR3 protein sequence, retaining the most common genes and DNA. The sample records around 69,000 distinct CDR3 sequences, more than 25% of which are singletons. The ten largest clones capture over 8.5% of the sample.

The sample was PBMCs, taken before treatment. These receptors were taken from a female donor with ovarian cancer.

In this sample, this clonotype turned up many times. The gene calls are TRBV19 and TRBJ2-1; 7 nucleotides match TRBD2. CDR3 length: 17 residues. The V segment lost 5 bases and the J segment 6 bases; nucleotides outside the gene matches: 16. CDR1 LNHDA and CDR2 SQIVND come from the germline V gene (reference sequence). Written as DNA, the CDR3 is TGTGCCAGTAGTCCTGCAGGACTAGTCGGCCCCATCAATGAGCAGTTCTTC. This codes for CASSPAGLVGPINEQFF.

This clonotype has just a few counts. The CDR3 DNA reads as TGCAGTGCTAGAGAGACAGTTGACTACGAGCAGTACTTC. Protein: CSARETVDYEQYF. V usage is TRBV20-1 and J usage is TRBJ2-7, with D possibly TRBD1 on 5 matching bases. Germline V gene data show CDR1 as DFQATT and CDR2 as SNEGSKA (reference sequence). V lost 0 bases to trimming and J lost 3 bases, with 9 bases between them. CDR3 length: 13 amino acids.

This clonotype was detected a few times. This chain connects TRBV18 to TRBJ1-1; D is perhaps TRBD1 (5 bases). Germline V gives CDR1 KGHSH, CDR2 LQKENI. CDR3 length: 16 residues. Trimming removed 3 bases from V and 5 bases from J, with 19 bases in between. The CDR3 protein is CASSPRGAAQVTEAFF. DNA of the CDR3: TGTGCCAGCTCACCGAGAGGGGCCGCCCAGGTGACTGAAGCTTTCTTT. The whole variable domain, filled in from reference TRBV18 and TRBJ1-1, reads NAGVMQNPRHLVRRRGQEARLRCSPMKGHSHVYWYRQLPEEGLKFMVYLQKENIIDESGMPKERFSAEFPKEGPSILRIQQVVRGDSAAYFCASSPRGAAQVTEAFFGQGTRLTVV.

This clonotype came up many times. V usage is TRBV5-1 and J usage is TRBJ2-3; D is perhaps TRBD1 or TRBD2 (6 bases each). The CDR3 totals 15 residues. The germline V gene has CDR1 SGHRS and CDR2 YFSETQ. Trimming cost V 2 bases and J 4 bases, with 14 bases left between them. CDR3 sequence (DNA): TGCGCCAGCAGCTTTTCGTTGGGGGGCGCAGATACGCAGTATTTT. Translating it yields CASSFSLGGADTQYF.

The J gene is TRBJ2-3, the V gene TRBV20-1; no clear D gene. V was cut by 3 bases and J by 0 bases, with 10 bases left in between. Germline loops: CDR1 DFQATT, CDR2 SNEGSKA (reference sequence). The CDR3 covers 14 residues. The CDR3 loop reads CSARTYSSTDTQYF. For the CDR3, the DNA is TGCAGTGCTAGGACCTATTCTAGCACAGATACGCAGTATTTT.

This clonotype was seen ten or more times. The gene calls are TRBV7-8 and TRBJ1-6, with unresolved D. Trimming pared 2 bases from V and 9 bases from J, leaving 8 bases between. Germline V gene data show CDR1 as SGHVS and CDR2 as FQNEAQ. There are 13 residues in the CDR3. The CDR3 sequence is CASSLSVGSPLHF. The CDR3 region has the DNA TGTGCCAGCAGCTTATCTGTTGGTTCACCCCTCCACTTT.

This clonotype was recorded many times. The chain recombines TRBV29-1 with TRBJ1-1, with D possibly TRBD1 on 5 matching bases. CDR3 length: 12 amino acids. Germline CDR1 reads SQVTM; CDR2 reads ANQGSEA. Trimming left V 6 bases short and J 10 bases short, with 18 bases between. The CDR3: CSVDRSGLGAFF. The CDR3 nucleotides read TGCAGCGTAGACCGTTCAGGGTTGGGAGCTTTCTTT.

This clonotype is medium-sized by share. The chain joins TRBV19 to TRBJ2-2, with no clear D. Germline V gene data show CDR1 as LNHDA and CDR2 as SQIVND (reference sequence). Trimming cost V 5 bases and J 3 bases, with 19 bases left between them. The CDR3 runs 17 residues. CDR3 nucleotide sequence: TGTGCCAGTAGTCCCCGGGCAGCCCCTGCTGACACCGGGGAGCTGTTTTTT. As protein: CASSPRAAPADTGELFF.

This clonotype was seen at least ten times. This chain uses TRBV11-1 with TRBJ2-1, with D unclear. Per germline, CDR1 SGHAT and CDR2 FQDESV (reference sequence). This CDR3 is 13 amino acids long. Trimming stripped 2 bases from V and 10 bases from J, with 12 bases between. As DNA, the CDR3 is TGTGCCAGCAGCTTAAGGTTTTCGACAGAGCAGTTCTTC. Its translation: CASSLRFSTEQFF.

With regard to this clonotype: A far larger clone is off by one base, so a read error is likely. The rearrangement links TRBV6-6 to TRBJ2-7, with 7 bases lining up with TRBD2. There are 14 residues in the CDR3. The germline V gene encodes CDR1 MNHNY and CDR2 SVGAGI (reference sequence). Trimming cost V 8 bases and J 7 bases; bases outside gene matches: 14. CDR3 amino acids: CASGVGGNYNEQYF. The CDR3 coding sequence is TGTGCCAGCGGCGTGGGAGGGAACTACAATGAGCAGTACTTC.

The sample holds one count of this clonotype. V and J are TRBV5-1 and TRBJ2-1, with 14 bases identical to TRBD2. The CDR3 spans 18 residues. CDR1 and CDR2 from the germline V gene are SGHRS and YFSETQ. The J segment lost 0 bases and the V segment lost 3 bases, leaving 5 bases of the junction unmatched. CDR3 sequence: CASSSTGTSGSSYNEQFF. The DNA for the CDR3 is TGCGCCAGCAGCTCGACCGGGACTAGCGGGAGCTCCTACAATGAGCAGTTCTTC.

The gene calls are TRBV4-2 and TRBJ2-2; 7 bases match TRBD2. The junction had 5 bases not matched to a gene; V was cut back by 4 bases and J by 6 bases. The CDR3 consists of 14 residues. Germline loops: CDR1 LGHNA, CDR2 YNFKEQ. The chain's CDR3 is CASSPTGLAGELFF. In DNA, the CDR3 is TGTGCCAGCAGCCCCACCGGACTAGCCGGGGAGCTGTTTTTT.

This clonotype was counted ten times or more. The CDR3 here is CASSPDRVREAFF. The CDR3 region has the DNA TGTGCCAGCTCACCCGACAGGGTCCGCGAAGCTTTCTTT. The chain carries TRBV18 and TRBJ1-1; 7 nucleotides match TRBD1. There are 13 residues in the CDR3. With 3 bases clipped from V and 8 bases from J, the junction kept 6 bases outside the gene matches. CDR1 and CDR2 from the germline V gene are KGHSH and LQKENI.

CDR3 nucleotides: TGTGCCAGCAGTACGCCCGGGACAGGGGCCACAGATACGCAGTATTTT. It yields the protein CASSTPGTGATDTQYF. This sequence joins TRBV28 and TRBJ2-3; TRBD1 aligns across 10 bases. Germline V gene data show CDR1 as MDHEN and CDR2 as SYDVKM. Unmatched junction bases numbered 7, after V lost 5 bases and J lost 2 bases. This CDR3 has 16 residues.

This clonotype was counted ten times or more. This rearrangement joins TRBV2 to TRBJ2-3; 7 bases fit TRBD1. The CDR3 totals 15 residues. Germline V lookup: CDR1 SNHLY, CDR2 FYNNEI. Losses at the gene ends were 4 bases for V and 3 bases for J; bases not matched to a gene: 7. In nucleotides, the CDR3 is TGTGCCAGCAGTGTGCCGGGACAGTTTACAGATACGCAGTATTTT. It specifies CASSVPGQFTDTQYF.

At least ten counts were recorded for this clonotype. The genes are TRBV7-2 and TRBJ2-1, with a weak D call TRBD2 (5 bases). Per the germline V gene, CDR1 is SGHTA and CDR2 is FQGNSA. V gave up 1 base and J gave up 5 bases, with 9 bases separating them. CDR3 length equals 14 residues. This CDR3 reads CASSLGPGNNEQFF. The CDR3, as DNA: TGTGCCAGCAGCTTAGGTCCGGGGAACAATGAGCAGTTCTTC.

Many counts were recorded for this clonotype. This rearrangement joins TRBV5-1 to TRBJ2-1; possible D gene TRBD1, 6 bases. Germline-derived CDR1 and CDR2 are SGHRS and YFSETQ. Trimming left V 5 bases short and J 5 bases short, with 14 bases between. This CDR3 has 14 amino acids. The CDR3 DNA sequence: TGCGCCAGCAGTCGTCCGACAGGAAACAATGAGCAGTTCTTC. Translating it yields CASSRPTGNNEQFF.

This clonotype was seen a few times. The rearrangement uses TRBV5-5 and TRBJ2-5; D is unresolved. V lost 0 bases and J lost 5, with 14 bases in between. The germline gives CDR1 SGHKS, CDR2 YYEKEE (reference sequence). The CDR3 has 15 amino acids. The CDR3: CASSLAEGKRETQYF. DNA for the CDR3: TGTGCCAGCAGCTTGGCCGAAGGCAAGCGCGAGACCCAGTACTTC.

The V call is TRBV11-2, the J call TRBJ1-3; D is unresolved. CDR1 and CDR2 from the germline V gene are SGHAT and FQNNGV. V was shortened by 2 bases and J by 3 bases, with 8 bases between the two germline ends. The CDR3 sequence is 14 residues long. This chain's CDR3 is CASSLMSDGNTIYF. The CDR3 DNA reads as TGTGCCAGCAGCTTAATGAGTGATGGAAACACCATATATTTT.

Points on this clonotype: A read error likely explains this, since a far larger clone differs by one base. The V and J genes are TRBV28 and TRBJ2-7; D may be TRBD1 or TRBD2 (5 bases each). The germline CDR1 and CDR2 sequences are MDHEN and SYDVKM. This CDR3 region has 14 residues. CDR3 sequence (DNA): TGTGCCAGCAGCGTGGGACCAGAACCATACGAGAAGTACTTC. This translates into CASSVGPEPYEKYF.

The V call is TRBV2, the J call TRBJ2-3; D not certain. CDR1 and CDR2 (germline): SNHLY, FYNNEI. V was cut by 6 bases and J by 1 base, with 8 bases left in between. The CDR3 has 13 amino acids. CDR3 nucleotide sequence: TGTGCCAGCAGCTCGCTAGGCACAGATACGCAGTATTTT. Translating it yields CASSSLGTDTQYF. The full variable domain, rest sourced from reference TRBV2 and TRBJ2-3, is EPEVTQTPSHQVTQMGQEVILRCVPISNHLYFYWYRQILGQKVEFLVSFYNNEISEKSEIFDDQFSVERPDGSNFTLKIRSTKLEDSAMYFCASSSLGTDTQYFGPGTRLTVL.

This clonotype was seen at least ten times. The chain carries TRBV14 and TRBJ2-7, with D uncertain. CDR3 length equals 14 residues. CDR1 is SGHDN and CDR2 is FVKESK in the germline V gene. V gave up 0 bases and J gave up 1 base, with 7 bases separating them. The CDR3 DNA follows: TGTGCCAGCAGCCAAGATTCTACTTCCTACGAGCAGTACTTC. This encodes CASSQDSTSYEQYF.

This clonotype has ten or more counts. The V and J genes are TRBV20-1 and TRBJ1-1; 7 bases are shared with TRBD1. CDR1 is DFQATT, CDR2 SNEGSKA, per germline (reference sequence). The V gene end was trimmed by 2 bases and the J gene end by 0 bases; junction bases not matched to a gene: 6. The CDR3 is made up of 15 amino acids. The DNA of the CDR3 is TGCAGTGCTAGATGGCCACAGGGGTTGAACACTGAAGCTTTCTTT. Protein: CSARWPQGLNTEAFF.

The rearrangement uses TRBV7-2 and TRBJ2-3; D gene ambiguous. The CDR3 runs 13 residues. The V end lost 0 bases, the J end lost 3 bases, and 4 bases lay between the germline ends. The germline CDR1 and CDR2 sequences are SGHTA and FQGNSA. The CDR3 is CASSLARTDTQYF. The CDR3 nucleotides are TGTGCCAGCAGCTTAGCGCGGACAGATACGCAGTATTTT.

The gene calls are TRBV3-1 and TRBJ2-1; 8 nucleotides align to TRBD1. V shed 4 bases and J 12 bases; nucleotides not matched to a gene: 5. This CDR3 is built from 12 residues. Germline CDR1 LGHDT, CDR2 YNNKEL (reference sequence). The CDR3 DNA follows: TGTGCCAGCAGCCCGCAGGGGGCCGGGCAGTTCTTC. Encoded protein: CASSPQGAGQFF.

The J gene is TRBJ2-2, the V gene TRBV4-3; weak D call: TRBD1 (5 bases). The V end lost 5 bases, the J end lost 5 bases, and 12 bases lay between the germline ends. From germline, CDR1 is LGHNA and CDR2 YSLEER. The CDR3 loop spans 14 amino acids. The CDR3 DNA sequence: TGCGCCAGCAGCATTTATCAGGGAACCGGGGAGCTGTTTTTT. It yields the protein CASSIYQGTGELFF.

The J gene is TRBJ1-1, the V gene TRBV21-1. TRBV21-1 is assigned pseudogene status. There are 16 residues in the CDR3. The CDR3 region has the DNA TGTGCCAGCAGCAAACCAGGAGGTTACATGAACACTGAAGCTTTCTTT. Its translation: CASSKPGGYMNTEAFF.

Regarding this clonotype: A far more abundant clone sits one base away, making this likely a read error. This chain connects TRBV3-1 to TRBJ2-7; 9 bases align to TRBD2. CDR3 size: 19 residues. Unmatched junction bases numbered 19, after V lost 0 bases and J lost 7 bases. Germline CDR1 reads LGHDT; CDR2 reads YNNKEL (reference sequence). The CDR3 nucleotides read TGTGCCAGCAGCCAAGATCTCCCGAGTATGGCGGGGGGGCTTAATGAGCAGTACTTC. Its translation is CASSQDLPSMAGGLNEQYF.

The rearrangement links TRBV2 to TRBJ2-1; D not certain. Germline CDR1 SNHLY, CDR2 FYNNEI. CDR3 length: 11 residues. Trimming left V 8 bases short and J 4 bases short, with 6 bases between. Here the CDR3 reads CASGFYNEQFF. CDR3 DNA sequence: TGTGCCAGCGGATTTTACAATGAGCAGTTCTTC.

The chain uses TRBV7-3 and TRBJ2-1; D call uncertain. The CDR3 length is 14 residues. V lost 7 bases, J lost 0 bases, and 10 bases lay in between. Germline V gene data show CDR1 as SGHTA and CDR2 as FQGTGA. This CDR3 reads CASIVVSSYNEQFF. The CDR3, as DNA: TGTGCCAGCATCGTAGTGAGCTCCTACAATGAGCAGTTCTTC.